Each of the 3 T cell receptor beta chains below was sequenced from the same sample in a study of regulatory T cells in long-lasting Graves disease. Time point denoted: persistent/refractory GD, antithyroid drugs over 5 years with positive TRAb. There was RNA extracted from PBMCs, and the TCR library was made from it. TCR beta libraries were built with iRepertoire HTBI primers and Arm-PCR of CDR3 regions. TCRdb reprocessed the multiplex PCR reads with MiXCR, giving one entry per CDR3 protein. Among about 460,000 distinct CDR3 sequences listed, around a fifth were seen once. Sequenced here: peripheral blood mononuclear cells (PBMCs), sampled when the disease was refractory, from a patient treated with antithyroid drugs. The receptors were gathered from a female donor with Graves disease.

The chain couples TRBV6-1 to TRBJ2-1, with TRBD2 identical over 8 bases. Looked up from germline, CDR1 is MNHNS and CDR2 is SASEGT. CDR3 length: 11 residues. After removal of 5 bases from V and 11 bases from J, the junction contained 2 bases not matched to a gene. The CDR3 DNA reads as TGTGCCAGCAGTCATAGCGGGAAGCAGTTCTTC. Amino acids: CASSHSGKQFF.

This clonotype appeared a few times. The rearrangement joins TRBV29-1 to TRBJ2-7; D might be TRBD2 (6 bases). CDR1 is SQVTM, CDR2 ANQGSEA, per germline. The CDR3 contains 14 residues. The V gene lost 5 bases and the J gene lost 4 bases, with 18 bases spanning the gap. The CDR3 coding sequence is TGCAGCGTTTTGCCCCTTAGCGGAACTTACGAGCAGTACTTC. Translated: CSVLPLSGTYEQYF.

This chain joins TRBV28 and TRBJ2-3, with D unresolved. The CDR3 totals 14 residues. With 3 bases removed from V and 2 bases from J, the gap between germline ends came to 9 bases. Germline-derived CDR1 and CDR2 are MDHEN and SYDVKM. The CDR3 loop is CASSLGVLTDTQYF. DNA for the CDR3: TGTGCCAGCAGTTTGGGCGTTCTCACAGATACGCAGTATTTT.